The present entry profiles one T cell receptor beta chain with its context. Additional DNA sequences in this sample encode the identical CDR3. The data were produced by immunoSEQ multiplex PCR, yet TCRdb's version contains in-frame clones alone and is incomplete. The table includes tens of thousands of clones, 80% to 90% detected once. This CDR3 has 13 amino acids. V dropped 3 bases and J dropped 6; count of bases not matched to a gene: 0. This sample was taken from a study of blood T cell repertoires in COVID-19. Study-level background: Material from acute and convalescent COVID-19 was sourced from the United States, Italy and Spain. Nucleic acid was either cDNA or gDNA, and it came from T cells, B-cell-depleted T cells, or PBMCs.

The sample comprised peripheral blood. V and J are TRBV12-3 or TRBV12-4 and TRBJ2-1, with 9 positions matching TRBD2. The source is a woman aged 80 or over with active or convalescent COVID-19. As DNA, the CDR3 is TGTGCCAGCAGTTTTAGCGGGGGCAATGAGCAGTTCTTC. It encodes CASSFSGGNEQFF.